This record looks at one T cell receptor (beta chain) sequence and its context. Data came from immunoSEQ multiplex PCR; TCRdb stores just in-frame clones and leaves some out. The profile shows some 130,000 clones, almost 85% of them singletons. This sample was included in a study of T cell responses to AZD1222 COVID-19 vaccine. The material was peripheral blood, obtained 28 days after the second dose of the MenACWY control vaccine. This clonotype was obtained from an adult who received the MenACWY meningococcal vaccine as a control.

The CDR3 DNA reads TGTGCCAGCAGTGAAGCGCTCAATCCGACAGATACGCAGTATTTT. Translated, it gives CASSEALNPTDTQYF. This chain links TRBV6-1 with TRBJ2-3; D is unclear. Germline lookup yields CDR1 MNHNS and CDR2 SASEGT. This CDR3 comprises 15 residues. V gave up 0 bases and J gave up 3 bases, with 10 bases separating them.